Listed here is a single T cell receptor beta chain. Looked up from germline, CDR1 is ENHRY and CDR2 is SYGVKD. The CDR3 is 13 amino acids. V shed 4 bases and J shed 5 bases, with 11 bases lying between them. The data originate from a study of T-cell memory formation after mild COVID-19. 5'RACE, which relied on constant-segment primers, yielded TCR alpha and TCR beta cDNA libraries carrying sample barcodes and UMIs. TCRdb itself ran the 5' RACE reads through MiXCR, one entry per CDR3 protein. The table records under 650,000 distinct CDR3 sequences, roughly 17% of them present only once. The source is an adult woman who had mild COVID-19 (a few samples of this study predate the infection). Cell type and time point are not known. The sample consisted of PBMCs or a T cell subset sorted from them (not recorded which). The chain combines TRBV10-3 with TRBJ1-1, with D maybe TRBD1 (6 bases). In DNA, the CDR3 is TGTGCCATCAGTGGGCAGGGACAAACTGAAGCTTTCTTT. Translated, it gives CAISGQGQTEAFF.